This T cell receptor beta chain was obtained from a study of control samples from healthy donors and cancer patients. TCRdb's copy holds only in-frame clones and misses some; the assay was immunoSEQ multiplex PCR. Here the sample spans about 51,000 clones, approximately 89% being singletons. The germline V gene encodes CDR1 SGHAT and CDR2 FQNNGV. V dropped 2 bases and J dropped 0 bases, with 16 bases sitting between them. The CDR3 length is 18 residues. Sequenced material: PBMCs. The chain uses TRBV11-2 and TRBJ2-2; tentative D call: TRBD1 (5 bases). This clonotype was sampled from a man aged 40-50 years with colorectal cancer. CDR3 loop: CASSLIPEWTTNTGELFF. The DNA for the CDR3 is TGTGCCAGCAGCTTAATCCCTGAGTGGACAACGAACACCGGGGAGCTGTTTTTT.